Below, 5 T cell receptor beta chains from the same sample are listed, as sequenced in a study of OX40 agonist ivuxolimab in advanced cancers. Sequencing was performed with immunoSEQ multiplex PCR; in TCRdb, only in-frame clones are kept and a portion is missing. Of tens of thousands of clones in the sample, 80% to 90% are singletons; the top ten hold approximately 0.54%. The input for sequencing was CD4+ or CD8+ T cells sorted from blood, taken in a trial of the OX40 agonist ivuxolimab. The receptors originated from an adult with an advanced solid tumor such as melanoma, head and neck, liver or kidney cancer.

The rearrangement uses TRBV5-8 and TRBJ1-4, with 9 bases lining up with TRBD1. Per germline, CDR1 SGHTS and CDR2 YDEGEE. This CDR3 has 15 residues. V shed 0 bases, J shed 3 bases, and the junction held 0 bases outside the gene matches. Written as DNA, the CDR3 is TGTGCCAGCAGCTTGGGGACAGGGGCTAATGAAAAACTGTTTTTT. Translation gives CASSLGTGANEKLFF.

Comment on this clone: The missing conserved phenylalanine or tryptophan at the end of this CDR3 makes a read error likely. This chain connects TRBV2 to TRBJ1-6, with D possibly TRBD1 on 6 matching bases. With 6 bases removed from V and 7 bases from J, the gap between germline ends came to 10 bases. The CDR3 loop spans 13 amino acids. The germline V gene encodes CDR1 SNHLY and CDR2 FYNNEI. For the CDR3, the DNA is TGTGCCAGCAGGGGAACAGGGAATTCACCCCTCCACCTT. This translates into CASRGTGNSPLHL.

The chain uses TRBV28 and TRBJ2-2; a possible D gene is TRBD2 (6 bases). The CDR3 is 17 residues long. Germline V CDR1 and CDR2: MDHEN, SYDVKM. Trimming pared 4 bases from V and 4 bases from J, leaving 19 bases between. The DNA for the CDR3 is TGTGCCAGCAGTTATGGTAGGCCCCGGAGGGGCACCGGGGAGCTGTTTTTT. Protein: CASSYGRPRRGTGELFF.

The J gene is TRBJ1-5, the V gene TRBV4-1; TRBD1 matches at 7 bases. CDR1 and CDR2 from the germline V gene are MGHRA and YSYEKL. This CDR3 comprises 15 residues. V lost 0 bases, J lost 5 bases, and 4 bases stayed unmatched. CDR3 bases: TGCGCCAGCAGCCAAGATCAAGACAGGGATCAGCCCCAGCATTTT. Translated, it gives CASSQDQDRDQPQHF.

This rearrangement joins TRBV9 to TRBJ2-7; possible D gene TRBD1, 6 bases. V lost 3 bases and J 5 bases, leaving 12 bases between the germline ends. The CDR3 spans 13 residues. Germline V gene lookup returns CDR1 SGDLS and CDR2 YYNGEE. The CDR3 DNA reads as TGTGCCAGCAGCGCCGTCGGGACAAACGAGCAGTACTTC. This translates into CASSAVGTNEQYF. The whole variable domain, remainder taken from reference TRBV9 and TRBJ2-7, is DSGVTQTPKHLITATGQRVTLRCSPRSGDLSVYWYQQSLDQGLQFLIQYYNGEERAKGNILERFSAQQFPDLHSELNLSSLELGDSALYFCASSAVGTNEQYFGPGTRLTVT.